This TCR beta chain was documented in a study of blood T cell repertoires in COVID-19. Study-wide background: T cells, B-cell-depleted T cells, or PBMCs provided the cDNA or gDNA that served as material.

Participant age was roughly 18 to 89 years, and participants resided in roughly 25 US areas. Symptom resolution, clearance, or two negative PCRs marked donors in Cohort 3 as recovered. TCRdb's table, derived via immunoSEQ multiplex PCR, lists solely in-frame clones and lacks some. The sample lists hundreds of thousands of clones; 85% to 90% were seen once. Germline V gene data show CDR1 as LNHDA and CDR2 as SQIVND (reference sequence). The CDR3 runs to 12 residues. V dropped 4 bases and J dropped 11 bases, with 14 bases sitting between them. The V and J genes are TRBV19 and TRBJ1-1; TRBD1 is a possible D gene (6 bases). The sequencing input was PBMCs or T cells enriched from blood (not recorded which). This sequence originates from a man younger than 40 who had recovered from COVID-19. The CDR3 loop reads CASSTTGQGAFF. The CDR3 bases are TGTGCCAGTAGTACTACAGGCCAGGGGGCTTTCTTT.